Following are 18 T cell receptor beta chains from one sample sequenced in a study of identical twins. Using its own MiXCR run on the 5' RACE reads, TCRdb lists one record per CDR3 protein. The table records more than 400,000 distinct CDR3 sequences, approximately 16% of them present only once. This sample also appeared in a second study, on yellow fever vaccine responses in identical twins.

The sample taken for sequencing was CD4+ T cells sorted from blood. These receptors were obtained from a woman under 30 in good health.

The chain links TRBV28 to TRBJ2-1; TRBD2 aligns across 9 bases. Germline V gene data show CDR1 as MDHEN and CDR2 as SYDVKM. Germline trimming cut 4 bases from V and 7 bases from J; bases unmatched to any gene: 14. The CDR3 sequence is 17 residues long. CDR3 in amino acids: CASSSIGHSGSRNEQFF. The DNA for the CDR3 is TGTGCCAGCAGTTCCATCGGGCATAGCGGGAGTAGGAATGAGCAGTTCTTC.

There are a few counts of this clonotype. J is TRBJ2-2 and V is TRBV29-1, with 10 bases aligning to TRBD1. This CDR3 is 14 amino acids long. Germline values: CDR1 SQVTM, CDR2 ANQGSEA. With V trimmed by 7 bases and J by 5 bases, 7 bases remained unmatched. CDR3 in amino acids: CSGTGGTDTGELFF. For the CDR3, the DNA is TGCAGCGGGACAGGGGGGACAGATACCGGGGAGCTGTTTTTT.

In this sample, this clonotype turned up a few times. J is TRBJ2-1 and V is TRBV7-3; 8 nucleotides agree with TRBD1. Germline V gene data show CDR1 as SGHTA and CDR2 as FQGTGA. The CDR3 has 13 residues. Trimming removed 4 bases from V and 9 bases from J; junction bases left unmatched: 5. The CDR3 loop is CASSWTGRSEQFF. The CDR3, as DNA: TGTGCCAGCAGCTGGACAGGGAGGAGTGAGCAGTTCTTC. The whole variable domain, filled in from reference TRBV7-3 and TRBJ2-1, reads GAGVSQTPSNKVTEKGKYVELRCDPISGHTALYWYRQSLGQGPEFLIYFQGTGAADDSGLPNDRFFAVRPEGSVSTLKIQRTERGDSAVYLCASSWTGRSEQFFGPGTRLTVL.

This clonotype was picked up a small number of times. The J gene is TRBJ1-6, the V gene TRBV3-1, with 7 bases identical to TRBD1. The CDR3 extends over 15 amino acids. CDR1 and CDR2 from the germline V gene are LGHDT and YNNKEL (reference sequence). Trimming at V came to 4 bases and at J to 10 bases, leaving 10 bases not matched to a gene. CDR3 in amino acids: CASSPTGTVSSPLHF. The CDR3 DNA is TGTGCCAGCAGCCCCACCGGGACAGTCTCATCACCCCTCCACTTT. Using reference TRBV3-1 and TRBJ1-6 for the parts outside the CDR3, the full variable domain is DTAVSQTPKYLVTQMGNDKSIKCEQNLGHDTMYWYKQDSKKFLKIMFSYNNKELIINETVPNRFSPKSPDKAHLNLHINSLELGDSAVYFCASSPTGTVSSPLHFGNGTRLTVT.

The rearrangement joins TRBV20-1 to TRBJ2-3; 13 nucleotides agree with TRBD2. Germline V gene data show CDR1 as DFQATT and CDR2 as SNEGSKA (reference sequence). CDR3 length: 14 residues. V gave up 6 bases and J gave up 6 bases; unmatched junction bases: 6. The DNA of the CDR3 is TGCAGTGCGCGGACTAGCGGGGGAGGGGATACGCAGTATTTT. Residues: CSARTSGGGDTQYF.

This clonotype came up a few times. This rearrangement joins TRBV18 to TRBJ1-2, with TRBD1 matching 9 bases. The germline V gene encodes CDR1 KGHSH and CDR2 LQKENI. V trimming: 2 bases; J trimming: 4 bases; junction bases outside the gene matches: 5. The CDR3 covers 15 residues. In DNA form, the CDR3 reads TGTGCCAGCTCACCATTTGAACAGGGGGCCTATGGCTACACCTTC. This translates into CASSPFEQGAYGYTF.

The CDR3 reads CASIRGSGTEAFF. The CDR3 DNA reads TGTGCCAGCATACGAGGCTCGGGCACTGAAGCTTTCTTT. The V and J genes are TRBV25-1 and TRBJ1-1; D remains unclear. CDR1 is MGHDK and CDR2 is SYGVNS in the germline V gene. Trimming took 7 bases from V and 4 from J, leaving 13 bases between them. The CDR3 sequence is 13 residues long. The complete variable domain, with remaining parts taken from reference TRBV25-1 and TRBJ1-1, reads EADIYQTPRYLVIGTGKKITLECSQTMGHDKMYWYQQDPGMELHLIHYSYGVNSTEKGDLSSESTVSRIRTEHFPLTLESARPSHTSQYLCASIRGSGTEAFFGQGTRLTVV.

V gene TRBV10-3 combines with J gene TRBJ2-3, with 7 bases fitting TRBD1. This CDR3 region has 12 residues. Germline CDR1 is ENHRY and CDR2 is SYGVKD. The trim removed 10 bases at V and 6 bases at J, leaving 7 bases unmatched. CDR3 coding DNA: TGTGCCACGACCGGGGACAGCGATACGCAGTATTTT. Amino acids: CATTGDSDTQYF.

J is TRBJ2-7 and V is TRBV11-2, with D perhaps TRBD1 or TRBD2 (5 bases each). With 5 bases removed from V and 5 bases from J, the gap between germline ends came to 19 bases. CDR3 size: 15 residues. Germline V gene lookup returns CDR1 SGHAT and CDR2 FQNNGV. In DNA form, the CDR3 reads TGTGCCAGCAGCGCCGGCGGTGGGGGAGCCAACGAGCAGTACGTC. Translation gives CASSAGGGGANEQYV.

This clonotype was seen only a few times. At one boundary the junction diverges from the germline segment, which might be a read error. The genes are TRBV12-3 or TRBV12-4 and TRBJ2-1, with 8 bases aligning to TRBD1. The CDR3 consists of 12 residues. CDR3 sequence: CASIPGQGPGLF. Written as DNA, the CDR3 is TGTGCCAGCATTCCTGGACAGGGACCGGGTCTTTTC.

The chain recombines TRBV9 with TRBJ1-1; D might be TRBD1 (5 bases). The germline CDR1 and CDR2 sequences are SGDLS and YYNGEE. With 1 base removed from V and 5 bases from J, the gap between germline ends came to 12 bases. The CDR3 consists of 14 residues. CDR3 sequence: CASSVLSGVTEAFF. The CDR3, as DNA: TGTGCCAGCAGCGTATTATCGGGGGTAACTGAAGCTTTCTTT.

The chain links TRBV5-1 to TRBJ2-2; no firm D call. The V end was cut by 1 base, the J end by 7 bases, with 11 bases between. Germline V gives CDR1 SGHRS, CDR2 YFSETQ. There are 14 residues in the CDR3. The DNA for the CDR3 is TGCGCCAGCAGCTTGTTCGGAGTTTACGGGGAGCTGTTTTTT. Protein sequence: CASSLFGVYGELFF. The variable domain in full, with the rest retrieved from reference TRBV5-1 and TRBJ2-2, is KAGVTQTPRYLIKTRGQQVTLSCSPISGHRSVSWYQQTPGQGLQFLFEYFSETQRNKGNFPGRFSGRQFSNSRSEMNVSTLELGDSALYLCASSLFGVYGELFFGEGSRLTVL.

This rearrangement joins TRBV2 to TRBJ2-2; unclear D gene. The V gene's germline CDR1 is SNHLY and CDR2 FYNNEI. V was pared by 8 bases and J by 3 bases, with 7 bases between. The CDR3 is 12 residues long. In DNA form, the CDR3 reads TGTGCCAGCGGGCAATACACCGGGGAGCTGTTTTTT. This encodes CASGQYTGELFF.

At least ten counts were recorded for this clonotype. The chain recombines TRBV2 with TRBJ1-1; D gene ambiguous. The V end was cut by 1 base, the J end by 3 bases, with 3 bases between. The V gene's germline CDR1 is SNHLY and CDR2 FYNNEI. There are 12 residues in the CDR3. CDR3 loop: CASSEGYTEAFF. The CDR3 DNA is TGTGCCAGCAGTGAAGGATACACTGAAGCTTTCTTT.

This clonotype showed up just a few times. The CDR3: CASSQGGTSGLGEQFF. In nucleotides, the CDR3 is TGTGCCAGCAGCCAAGGGGGGACTAGCGGGTTAGGTGAGCAGTTCTTC. The chain couples TRBV3-1 to TRBJ2-1, with 12 bases fitting TRBD2. The CDR3 runs to 16 residues. Germline V gene sequence: CDR1 LGHDT, CDR2 YNNKEL (reference sequence). J was trimmed by 9 bases and V by 1 base; bases with no gene match: 7.

The chain links TRBV2 to TRBJ1-5; D not certain. V lost 3 bases to trimming and J lost 4 bases, with 16 bases between them. This CDR3 has 16 residues. The V gene's germline CDR1 is SNHLY and CDR2 FYNNEI. Here the CDR3 DNA reads TGTGCCAGCAGTGATCGGCGCCAGGCCGATAATCAGCCCCAGCATTTT. Translating it yields CASSDRRQADNQPQHF.

The chain combines TRBV7-3 with TRBJ2-1, with 11 positions matching TRBD2. This CDR3 comprises 16 residues. V lost 1 base, J lost 7 bases, and 6 bases stayed unmatched. Germline lookup yields CDR1 SGHTA and CDR2 FQGTGA. The CDR3 DNA sequence: TGTGCCAGCAGCTTAAAAACTAGCGGGAGTTCTAATGAGCAGTTCTTC. It translates to CASSLKTSGSSNEQFF.

The rearrangement uses TRBV20-1 and TRBJ2-3; 9 bases are a match to TRBD2. The CDR3 totals 13 residues. Germline V gene lookup returns CDR1 DFQATT and CDR2 SNEGSKA (reference sequence). The V segment lost 2 bases and the J segment 5 bases; nucleotides outside the gene matches: 2. The CDR3 nucleotides read TGCAGTGCTAGACTAGCGGGGCTAGATACGCAGTATTTT. Protein sequence: CSARLAGLDTQYF.